The sequence of this TCR beta chain was determined in a study of blood T cells in healthy people across ages. Study-level points and caveats: CMV status of donors was not determined, possibly confounding expanded clonotype changes. Naive CD4+ cells and diversity were both higher in long-lived donors than in aged donors.

Per-sample PBMC isolation yielded at least 6.5 million cells. The authors ran a second PCR of about 7 to 11 cycles using a sample-barcoded 5' primer and a J-beta primer mix. Each cDNA was tagged by a template-switch adaptor containing 12 random nucleotides. One entry per CDR3 protein, called by TCRdb with MiXCR from the 5' RACE reads. This sample has 550,000 to 600,000 distinct CDR3 sequences; about 25% occur once, and the top ten carry about 18%. CDR1 and CDR2 from the germline V gene are MNHEY and SMNVEV (reference sequence). This CDR3 region has 18 residues. As concerns this clonotype: Its antigen is not identified. At one end the junction does not follow the germline gene, possibly because of a read error.

The gene calls are TRBV27 and TRBJ1-2; 10 nucleotides line up with TRBD1. The receptor was derived from a woman aged 70-85 years in good health. Material for sequencing was blood. CDR3 in DNA: TGTGCCGGCAGTTTCGTGGGACAGGGGCCCTGGGCCCCTTATGGCTACACCTTC. This codes for CAGSFVGQGPWAPYGYTF.